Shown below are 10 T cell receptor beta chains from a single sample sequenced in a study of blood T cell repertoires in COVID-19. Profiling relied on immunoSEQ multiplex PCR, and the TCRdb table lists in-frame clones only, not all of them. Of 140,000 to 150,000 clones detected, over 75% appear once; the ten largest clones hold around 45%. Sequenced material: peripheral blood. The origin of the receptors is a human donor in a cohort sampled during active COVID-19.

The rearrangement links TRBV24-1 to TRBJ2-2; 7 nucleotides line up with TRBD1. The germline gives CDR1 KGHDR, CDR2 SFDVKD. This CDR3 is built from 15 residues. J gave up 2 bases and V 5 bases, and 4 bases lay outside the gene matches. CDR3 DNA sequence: TGTGCCACCAGTGCCCGGACAGGAAACACCGGGGAGCTGTTTTTT. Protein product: CATSARTGNTGELFF.

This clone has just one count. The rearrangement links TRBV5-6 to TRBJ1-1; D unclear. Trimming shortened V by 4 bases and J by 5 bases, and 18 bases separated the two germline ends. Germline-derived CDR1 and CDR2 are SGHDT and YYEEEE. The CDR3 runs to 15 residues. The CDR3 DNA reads TGTGCCAGCAGCCCTGAGGGAGTAGTGGGGACTGAAGCTTTCTTT. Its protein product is CASSPEGVVGTEAFF.

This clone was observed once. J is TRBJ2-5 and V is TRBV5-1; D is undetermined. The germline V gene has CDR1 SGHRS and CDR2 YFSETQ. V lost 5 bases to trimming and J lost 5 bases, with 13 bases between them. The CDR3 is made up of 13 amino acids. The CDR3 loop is CASSLRSLETQYF. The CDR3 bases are TGCGCCAGCAGTCTCAGGTCGTTGGAGACCCAGTACTTC.

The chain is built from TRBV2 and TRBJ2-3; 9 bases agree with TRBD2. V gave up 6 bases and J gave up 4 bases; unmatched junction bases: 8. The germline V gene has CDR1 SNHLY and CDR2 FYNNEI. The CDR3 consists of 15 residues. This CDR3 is CASRGGTSNSDTQYF. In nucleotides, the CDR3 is TGTGCCAGCAGAGGAGGGACTAGCAACTCAGATACGCAGTATTTT.

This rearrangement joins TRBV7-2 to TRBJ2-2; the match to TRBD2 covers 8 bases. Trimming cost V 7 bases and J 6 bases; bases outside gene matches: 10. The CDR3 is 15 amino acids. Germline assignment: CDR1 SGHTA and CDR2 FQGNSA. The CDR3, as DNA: TGTGCCAGCAACCCGGGGGGGCCGCTCTCCGGGGAGCTGTTTTTT. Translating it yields CASNPGGPLSGELFF.

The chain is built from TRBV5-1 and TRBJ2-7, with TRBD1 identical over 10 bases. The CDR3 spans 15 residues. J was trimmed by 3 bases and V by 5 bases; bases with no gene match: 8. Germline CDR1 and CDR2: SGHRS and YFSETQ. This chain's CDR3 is CASSLVTGGVYEQYF. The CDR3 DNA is TGCGCCAGCAGTCTTGTGACAGGGGGCGTCTACGAGCAGTACTTC.

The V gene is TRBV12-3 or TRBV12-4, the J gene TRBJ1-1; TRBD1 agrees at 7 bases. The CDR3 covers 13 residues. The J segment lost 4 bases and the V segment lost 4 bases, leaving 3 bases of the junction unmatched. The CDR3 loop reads CASSSGQVTEAFF. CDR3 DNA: TGTGCCAGCAGTTCAGGACAGGTCACTGAAGCTTTCTTT.

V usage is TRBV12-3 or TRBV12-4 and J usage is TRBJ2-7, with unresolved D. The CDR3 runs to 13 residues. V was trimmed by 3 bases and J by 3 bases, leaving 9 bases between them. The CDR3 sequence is CASSFSGFYEQYF. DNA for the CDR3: TGTGCCAGCAGTTTTTCAGGCTTCTACGAGCAGTACTTC.

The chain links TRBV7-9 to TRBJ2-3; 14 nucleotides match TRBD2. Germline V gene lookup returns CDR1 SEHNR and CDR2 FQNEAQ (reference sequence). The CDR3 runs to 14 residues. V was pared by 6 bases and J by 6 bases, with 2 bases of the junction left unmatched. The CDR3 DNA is TGTGCCAGCAGTAGGACTAGCGGGGGGGATACGCAGTATTTT. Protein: CASSRTSGGDTQYF.

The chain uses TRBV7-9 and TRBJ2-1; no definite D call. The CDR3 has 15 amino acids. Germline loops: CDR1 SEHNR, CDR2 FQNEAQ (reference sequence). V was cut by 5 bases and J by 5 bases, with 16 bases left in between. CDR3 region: CASSRTSLANNEQFF. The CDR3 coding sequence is TGTGCCAGCAGCCGAACATCCTTAGCCAACAATGAGCAGTTCTTC.